Listed here is a single TCR beta chain. This sample was taken from a study of blood T cell repertoires in COVID-19. Background on the study: From the United States, Italy and Spain came samples of acute and convalescent COVID-19.

CDR3 length: 15 amino acids. The germline V and J ends were trimmed by 4 bases and 5 bases, with 14 bases remaining between them. Germline CDR1 is MGHRA and CDR2 is YSYEKL. Measured with immunoSEQ multiplex PCR; TCRdb has only the in-frame clones, and not every one. The sample carries 130,000 to 150,000 clones, approximately 84% recorded once. The J gene is TRBJ1-4, the V gene TRBV4-1; D remains unclear. The clonotype was recovered from a woman of 80 years or more in a cohort sampled during active or convalescent COVID-19. Sequenced material: peripheral blood. CDR3 sequence (DNA): TGCGCCAGCAGCCGCGGCCAAGGAGTGAATGAAAAACTGTTTTTT. The encoded protein is CASSRGQGVNEKLFF.